This T cell receptor beta chain was sequenced for a study of blood T cell repertoires in COVID-19. The wider study: The United States, Italy and Spain were the sources of the acute and convalescent COVID-19 samples. Sample material is recorded as cDNA or gDNA derived from T cells, B-cell-depleted T cells, or PBMCs.

Enrollment of patients from Seattle took place during active infection, with longitudinal follow-up. Germline CDR1 SQVTM, CDR2 ANQGSEA. This CDR3 is 12 amino acids long. V shed 4 bases and J 7 bases; nucleotides not matched to a gene: 3. Authors' analysis steps: The assay estimated nucleated cells by amplifying reference gene primers. Sequencing was performed with immunoSEQ multiplex PCR; in TCRdb, only in-frame clones are kept and a portion is missing. The D gene and trimming were derived from the DNA, and the V and J assignments and clone size from that table. The table has 130,000 or so clones, roughly 90% seen once; the top ten hold approximately 2.5%.

The receptor was derived from a human donor with COVID-19, enrolled during active disease. The donor label of this sample is uncertain. Sequenced material: peripheral blood. The chain uses TRBV29-1 and TRBJ1-2, with 10 positions matching TRBD1. CDR3 sequence (DNA): TGCAGCGTTGCGGGACAGGGGCTTGGCTACACCTTC. Translation: CSVAGQGLGYTF.